Listed here are 9 T cell receptor beta chains from one sample, sequenced in a study of human T cells and chemical hapten exposure. One entry per CDR3 protein, called by TCRdb with MiXCR from the RACE reads. The sample contains under 200,000 distinct CDR3 sequences, 25% to 30% of which appear only once. Described time point: pre-sensitization, week 0. Regarding treatment: therapeutic diphenylcyclopropenone sensitization with weekly scalp DPC. The sequencing used whole blood, collected in connection with sensitization to the hapten diphenylcyclopropenone (DPC). The receptors were sampled from a woman in her 30s with alopecia areata. Some clones in this sample may be carry-over from other donors' samples.

The chain is built from TRBV25-1 and TRBJ1-3, with D uncertain. In germline, CDR1 is MGHDK, CDR2 SYGVNS. With 1 base removed from V and 8 bases from J, the gap between germline ends came to 9 bases. The CDR3 runs to 13 residues. CDR3: CASSESPDDTIYF. CDR3 nucleotide sequence: TGTGCCAGCAGTGAATCACCCGATGACACCATATATTTT.

This clonotype has more than one count but fewer than ten. The genes are TRBV5-1 and TRBJ1-5; D uncertain. V was cut by 6 bases and J by 3 bases, with 13 bases left in between. The CDR3 is made up of 14 amino acids. CDR1 and CDR2 (germline): SGHRS, YFSETQ. The CDR3 protein is CASKAGTDNQPQHF. The CDR3 DNA follows: TGCGCCAGCAAAGCGGGTACAGACAATCAGCCCCAGCATTTT.

The chain recombines TRBV6-2 or TRBV6-3 with TRBJ1-5; unclear D gene. Germline-derived CDR1 and CDR2 are MNHEY and SVGEGT. V was pared by 0 bases and J by 4 bases, with 10 bases between. The CDR3 runs 15 residues. The CDR3 sequence: CASSYSAGSNQPQHF. In nucleotides, the CDR3 is TGTGCCAGCAGTTACTCTGCAGGCAGTAATCAGCCCCAGCATTTT.

The chain couples TRBV6-2 or TRBV6-3 to TRBJ1-3, with 10 bases aligning to TRBD1. The germline V gene encodes CDR1 MNHEY and CDR2 SVGEGT. The CDR3 extends over 16 amino acids. The V segment lost 6 bases and the J segment 0 bases; nucleotides outside the gene matches: 5. CDR3 protein: CASRRDRGSSGNTIYF. CDR3 in DNA: TGTGCCAGCAGGCGGGACAGGGGAAGCTCTGGAAACACCATATATTTT.

The DNA for the CDR3 is TGCGCCAGCAGCTTGGTGACAGGGGCAACCGGGGAGCTGTTTTTT. Protein: CASSLVTGATGELFF. The chain recombines TRBV5-1 with TRBJ2-2; 8 nucleotides align to TRBD1. Germline V gene data show CDR1 as SGHRS and CDR2 as YFSETQ. V lost 0 bases, J lost 5 bases, and 3 bases stayed unmatched. The CDR3 runs to 15 residues.

The chain combines TRBV6-2 or TRBV6-3 with TRBJ2-3; either TRBD1 or TRBD2 may supply D (5 bases each). Germline-derived CDR1 and CDR2 are MNHEY and SVGEGT. The CDR3 runs to 13 residues. The germline V and J ends were trimmed by 6 bases and 5 bases, with 12 bases remaining between them. The CDR3 region is CASRSLGGDTQYF. CDR3 nucleotide sequence: TGTGCCAGCAGGTCTCTTGGGGGAGATACGCAGTATTTT.

The V gene is TRBV15, the J gene TRBJ2-7; TRBD1 aligns across 10 bases. Germline V CDR1 and CDR2: LNHNV, YYDKDF (reference sequence). This CDR3 contains 16 residues. J was trimmed by 6 bases and V by 8 bases; bases with no gene match: 16. CDR3 sequence reads: CATETGSGTGDAEQYF. The DNA for the CDR3 is TGTGCCACCGAAACGGGGTCCGGGACAGGGGATGCCGAGCAGTACTTC.

This clonotype showed up just a few times. V is TRBV29-1 and J is TRBJ2-7; TRBD2 might be the D (6 bases). Germline CDR1 and CDR2: SQVTM and ANQGSEA. The CDR3 runs to 12 residues. The V end lost 7 bases, the J end lost 3 bases, and 13 bases lay between the germline ends. The CDR3 nucleotides read TGCAGCGCCCGACCTAGCGACTACGAGCAGTACTTC. Translated, it gives CSARPSDYEQYF.

Only a few counts were recorded for this clonotype. CDR3 region: CSVDSGSGTDTQYF. In DNA, the CDR3 is TGCAGCGTGGATAGCGGGAGCGGCACAGATACGCAGTATTTT. The chain is built from TRBV29-1 and TRBJ2-3, with 9 positions matching TRBD2. Germline lookup yields CDR1 SQVTM and CDR2 ANQGSEA. J gave up 1 base and V 6 bases, and 5 bases lay outside the gene matches. The CDR3 is 14 amino acids.